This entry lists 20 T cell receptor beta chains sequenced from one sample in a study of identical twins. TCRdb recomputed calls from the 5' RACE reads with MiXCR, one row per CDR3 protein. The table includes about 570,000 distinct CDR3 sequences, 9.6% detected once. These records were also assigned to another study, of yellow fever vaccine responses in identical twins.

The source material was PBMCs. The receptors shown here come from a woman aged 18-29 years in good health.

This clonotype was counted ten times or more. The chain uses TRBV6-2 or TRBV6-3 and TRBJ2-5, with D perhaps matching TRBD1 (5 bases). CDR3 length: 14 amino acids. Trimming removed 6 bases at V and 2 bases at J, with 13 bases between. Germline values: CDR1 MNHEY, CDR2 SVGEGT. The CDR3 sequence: CASSPQGAQETQYF. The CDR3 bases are TGTGCCAGCAGCCCACAAGGGGCTCAAGAGACCCAGTACTTC.

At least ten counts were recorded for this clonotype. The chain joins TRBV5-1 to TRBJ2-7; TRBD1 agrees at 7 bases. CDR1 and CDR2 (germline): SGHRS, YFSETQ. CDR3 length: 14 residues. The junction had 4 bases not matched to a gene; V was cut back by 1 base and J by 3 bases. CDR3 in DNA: TGCGCCAGCAGCTTGCCGGGACAGATCTACGAGCAGTACTTC. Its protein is CASSLPGQIYEQYF.

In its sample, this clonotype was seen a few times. The CDR3 DNA follows: TGCGCCAGCAGCCAAGATGGCGGGAGAATTACCGGGGAGCTGTTTTTT. Its protein is CASSQDGGRITGELFF. The chain links TRBV4-3 to TRBJ2-2; 7 nucleotides agree with TRBD2. CDR1 and CDR2 from the germline V gene are LGHNA and YSLEER. CDR3 length: 16 amino acids. V was clipped by 0 bases and J by 5 bases; unmatched bases: 6.

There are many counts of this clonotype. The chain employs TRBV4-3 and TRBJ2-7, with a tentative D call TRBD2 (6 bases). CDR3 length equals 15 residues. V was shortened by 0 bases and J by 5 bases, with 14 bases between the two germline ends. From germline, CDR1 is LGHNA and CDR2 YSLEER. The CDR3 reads CASSQDTGVPNEQYF. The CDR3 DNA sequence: TGCGCCAGCAGCCAAGATACGGGGGTTCCCAACGAGCAGTACTTC.

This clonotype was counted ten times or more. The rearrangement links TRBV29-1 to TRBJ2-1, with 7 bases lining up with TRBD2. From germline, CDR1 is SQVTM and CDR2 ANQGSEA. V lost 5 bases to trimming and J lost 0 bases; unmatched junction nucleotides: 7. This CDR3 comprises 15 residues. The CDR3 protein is CSVFRRESSYNEQFF. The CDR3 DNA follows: TGCAGCGTTTTCAGGCGGGAGAGCTCCTACAATGAGCAGTTCTTC.

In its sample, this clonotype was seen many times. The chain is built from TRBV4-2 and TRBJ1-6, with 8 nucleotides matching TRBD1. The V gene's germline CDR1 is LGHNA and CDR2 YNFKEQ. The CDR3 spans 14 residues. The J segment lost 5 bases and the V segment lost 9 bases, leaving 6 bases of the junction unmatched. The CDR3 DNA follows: TGTGCCAGGCCCCCGGGACAGGATAATTCACCCCTCCACTTT. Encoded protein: CARPPGQDNSPLHF.

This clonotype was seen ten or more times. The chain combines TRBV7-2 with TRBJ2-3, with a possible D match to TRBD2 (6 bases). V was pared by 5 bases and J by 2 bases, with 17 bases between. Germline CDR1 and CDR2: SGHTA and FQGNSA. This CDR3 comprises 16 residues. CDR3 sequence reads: CASSPWSGVDTDTQYF. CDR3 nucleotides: TGTGCCAGCAGCCCCTGGTCGGGAGTCGACACAGATACGCAGTATTTT.

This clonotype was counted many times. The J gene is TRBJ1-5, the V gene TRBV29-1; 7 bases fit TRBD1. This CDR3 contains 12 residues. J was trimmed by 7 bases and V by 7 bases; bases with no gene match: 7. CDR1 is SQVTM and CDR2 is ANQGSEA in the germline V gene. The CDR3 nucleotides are TGCAGCGCCGGGGGACAGCTGCAGCCCCAGCATTTT. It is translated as CSAGGQLQPQHF.

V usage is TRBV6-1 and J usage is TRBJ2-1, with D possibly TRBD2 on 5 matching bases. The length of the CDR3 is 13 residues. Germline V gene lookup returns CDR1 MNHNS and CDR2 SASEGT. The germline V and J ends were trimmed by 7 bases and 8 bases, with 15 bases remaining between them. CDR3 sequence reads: CASTRGSFDEQFF. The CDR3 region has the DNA TGTGCCAGCACCCGAGGGAGTTTCGATGAGCAGTTCTTC.

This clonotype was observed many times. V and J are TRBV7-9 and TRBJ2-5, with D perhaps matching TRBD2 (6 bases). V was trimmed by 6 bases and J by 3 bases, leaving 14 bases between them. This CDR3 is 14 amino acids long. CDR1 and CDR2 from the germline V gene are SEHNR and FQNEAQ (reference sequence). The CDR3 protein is CASSVQPSEETQYF. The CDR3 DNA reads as TGTGCCAGCAGTGTCCAGCCTAGCGAAGAGACCCAGTACTTC.

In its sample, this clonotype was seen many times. The CDR3 reads CASSNRDRGETQYF. CDR3 nucleotide sequence: TGTGCCAGCAGTAACCGCGACAGGGGAGAGACCCAGTACTTC. This chain joins TRBV25-1 and TRBJ2-5; 8 bases align to TRBD1. The germline CDR1 and CDR2 sequences are MGHDK and SYGVNS. The CDR3 has 14 amino acids. The V gene end was trimmed by 5 bases and the J gene end by 4 bases; junction bases not matched to a gene: 6.

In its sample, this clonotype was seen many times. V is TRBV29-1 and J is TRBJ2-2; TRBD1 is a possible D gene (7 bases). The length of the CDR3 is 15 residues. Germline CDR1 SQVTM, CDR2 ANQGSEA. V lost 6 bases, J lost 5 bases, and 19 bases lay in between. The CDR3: CSVGTRGTATGELFF. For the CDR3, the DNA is TGCAGCGTCGGGACTCGAGGGACAGCTACCGGGGAGCTGTTTTTT.

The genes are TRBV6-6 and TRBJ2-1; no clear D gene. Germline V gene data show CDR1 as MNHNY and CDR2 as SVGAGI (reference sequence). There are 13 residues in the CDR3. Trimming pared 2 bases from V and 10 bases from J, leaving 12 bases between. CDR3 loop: CASSYTARSEQFF. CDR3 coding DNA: TGTGCCAGCAGTTACACTGCCCGGTCGGAGCAGTTCTTC.

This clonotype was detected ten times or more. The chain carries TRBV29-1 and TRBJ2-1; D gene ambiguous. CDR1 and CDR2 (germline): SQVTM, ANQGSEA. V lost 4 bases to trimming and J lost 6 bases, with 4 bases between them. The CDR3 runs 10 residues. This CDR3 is CSVVVNEQFF. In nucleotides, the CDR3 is TGCAGCGTTGTGGTCAATGAGCAGTTCTTC.

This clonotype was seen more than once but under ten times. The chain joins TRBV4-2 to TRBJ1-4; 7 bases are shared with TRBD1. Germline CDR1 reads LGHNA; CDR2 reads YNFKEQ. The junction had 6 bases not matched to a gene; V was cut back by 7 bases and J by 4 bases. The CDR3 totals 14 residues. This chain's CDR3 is CASKPGQLNEKLFF. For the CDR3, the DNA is TGTGCCAGCAAGCCGGGACAGCTTAATGAAAAACTGTTTTTT.

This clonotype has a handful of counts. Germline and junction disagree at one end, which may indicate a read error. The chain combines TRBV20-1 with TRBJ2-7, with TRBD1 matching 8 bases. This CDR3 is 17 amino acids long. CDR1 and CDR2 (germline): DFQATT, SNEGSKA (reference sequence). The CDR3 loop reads CCARDRGPPRLSYEQYF. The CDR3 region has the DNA TGCTGTGCTAGAGACAGGGGACCGCCCCGACTGTCCTACGAGCAGTACTTC.

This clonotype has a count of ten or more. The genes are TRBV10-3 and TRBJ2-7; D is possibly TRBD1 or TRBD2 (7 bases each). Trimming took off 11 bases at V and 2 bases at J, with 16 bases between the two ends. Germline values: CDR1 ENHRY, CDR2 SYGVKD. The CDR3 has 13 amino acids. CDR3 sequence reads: CACGGQQTYEQYF. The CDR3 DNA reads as TGTGCCTGCGGGGGACAGCAAACCTACGAGCAGTACTTC.

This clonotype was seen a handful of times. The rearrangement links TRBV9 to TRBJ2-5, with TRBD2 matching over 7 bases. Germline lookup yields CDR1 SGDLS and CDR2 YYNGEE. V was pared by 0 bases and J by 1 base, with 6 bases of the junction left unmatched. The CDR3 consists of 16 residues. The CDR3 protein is CASSVGTSPSQETQYF. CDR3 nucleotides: TGTGCCAGCAGCGTAGGGACTAGTCCTTCCCAAGAGACCCAGTACTTC. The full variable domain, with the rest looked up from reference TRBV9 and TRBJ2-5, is DSGVTQTPKHLITATGQRVTLRCSPRSGDLSVYWYQQSLDQGLQFLIQYYNGEERAKGNILERFSAQQFPDLHSELNLSSLELGDSALYFCASSVGTSPSQETQYFGPGTRLLVL.

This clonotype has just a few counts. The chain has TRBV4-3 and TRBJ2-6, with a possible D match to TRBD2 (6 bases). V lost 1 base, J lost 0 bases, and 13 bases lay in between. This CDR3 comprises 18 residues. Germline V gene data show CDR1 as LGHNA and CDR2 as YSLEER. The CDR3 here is CASSQVAGPSSGANVLTF. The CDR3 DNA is TGCGCCAGCAGCCAAGTTGCGGGACCTAGCTCTGGGGCCAACGTCCTGACTTTC.

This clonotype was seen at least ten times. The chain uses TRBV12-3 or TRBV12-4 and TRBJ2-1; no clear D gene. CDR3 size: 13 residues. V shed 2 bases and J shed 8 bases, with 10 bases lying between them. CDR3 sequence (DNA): TGTGCCAGCAGTTTAACGGTAATCGATGAGCAGTTCTTC. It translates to CASSLTVIDEQFF.